This T cell receptor beta chain was identified during a study of OX40 agonist ivuxolimab in advanced cancers. As for the study in general: Ivuxolimab, an antibody acting as an agonist of OX40 (CD134), was used to treat patients.

Points on this clone: The antigen is unknown.

Generated by immunoSEQ multiplex PCR, the TCRdb table keeps only in-frame clones and is missing some. The repertoire has tens of thousands of clones, about 94% of them found once; the top ten carry roughly 20%. CDR3 size: 15 residues. Looked up from germline, CDR1 is SGHTA and CDR2 is FQGNSA. V lost 6 bases, J lost 2 bases, and 7 bases stayed unmatched. Study-wide results and limits: The expanded peripheral T cells' antigen specificity was not determined. Normalized expansion of T-cell clones was also low for some nonresponders.

This clonotype was obtained from an adult with an advanced solid tumor such as melanoma, head and neck, liver or kidney cancer. This specimen was CD4+ or CD8+ T cells sorted from blood, taken in a trial of the OX40 agonist ivuxolimab. V gene TRBV7-2 combines with J gene TRBJ2-1, with 7 positions matching TRBD2. The CDR3 DNA sequence: TGTGCCAGCAGGCTAGCGGACCGACCCTACAATGAGCAGTTCTTC. Translating gives CASRLADRPYNEQFF.